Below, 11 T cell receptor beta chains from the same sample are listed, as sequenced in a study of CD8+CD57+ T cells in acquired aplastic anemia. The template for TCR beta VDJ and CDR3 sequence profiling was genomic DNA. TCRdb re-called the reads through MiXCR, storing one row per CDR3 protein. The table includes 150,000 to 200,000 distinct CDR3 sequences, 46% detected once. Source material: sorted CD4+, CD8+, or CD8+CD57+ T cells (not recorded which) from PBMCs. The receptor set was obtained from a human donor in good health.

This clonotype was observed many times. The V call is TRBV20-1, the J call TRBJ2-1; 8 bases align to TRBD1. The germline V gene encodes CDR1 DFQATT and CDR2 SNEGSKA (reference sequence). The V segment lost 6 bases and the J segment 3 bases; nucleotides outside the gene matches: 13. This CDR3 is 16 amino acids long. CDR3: CSAIQGARRSYNEQFF. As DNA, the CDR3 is TGCAGTGCAATTCAGGGGGCGAGGCGAAGCTACAATGAGCAGTTCTTC.

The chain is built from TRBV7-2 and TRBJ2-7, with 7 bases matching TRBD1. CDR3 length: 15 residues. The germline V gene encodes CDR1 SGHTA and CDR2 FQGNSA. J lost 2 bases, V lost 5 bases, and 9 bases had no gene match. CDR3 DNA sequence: TGTGCCAGCAGCACATCCGGGACAGAAACCTACGAGCAGTACTTC. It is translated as CASSTSGTETYEQYF.

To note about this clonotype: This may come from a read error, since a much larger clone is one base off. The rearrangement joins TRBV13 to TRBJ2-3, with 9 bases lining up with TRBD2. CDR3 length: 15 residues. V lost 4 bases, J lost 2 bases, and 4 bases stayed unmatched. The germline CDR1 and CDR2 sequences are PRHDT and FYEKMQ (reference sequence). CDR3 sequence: CASSCGGRATDTQYF. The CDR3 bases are TGTGCCAGCAGCTGTGGCGGGAGGGCCACAGATACGCAGTATTTT.

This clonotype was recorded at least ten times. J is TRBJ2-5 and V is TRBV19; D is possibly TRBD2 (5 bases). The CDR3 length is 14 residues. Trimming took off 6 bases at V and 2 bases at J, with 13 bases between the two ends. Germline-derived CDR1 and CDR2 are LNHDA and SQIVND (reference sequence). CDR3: CASRAARTQETQYF. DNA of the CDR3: TGTGCCAGTAGGGCGGCCCGGACTCAAGAGACCCAGTACTTC.

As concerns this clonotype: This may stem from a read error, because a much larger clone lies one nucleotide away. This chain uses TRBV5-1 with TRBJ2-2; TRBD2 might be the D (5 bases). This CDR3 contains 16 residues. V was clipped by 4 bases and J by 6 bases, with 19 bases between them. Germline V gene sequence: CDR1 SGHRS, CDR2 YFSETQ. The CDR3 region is CASSRLTGGGPGELFF. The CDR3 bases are TGCGCCAGCAGCCGCCTGACTGGCGGAGGCCCCGGGGAGCTGTTTTTT.

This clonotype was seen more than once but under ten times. CDR3 bases: TGTGCCAGCAGCCTACAGACTAGCGGGAGAGGATACAATGAGCAGTTCTTC. Translation gives CASSLQTSGRGYNEQFF. This chain joins TRBV12-3 or TRBV12-4 and TRBJ2-1, with 12 bases identical to TRBD2. V shed 6 bases and J 4 bases; nucleotides not matched to a gene: 10. The CDR3 is 17 residues long.

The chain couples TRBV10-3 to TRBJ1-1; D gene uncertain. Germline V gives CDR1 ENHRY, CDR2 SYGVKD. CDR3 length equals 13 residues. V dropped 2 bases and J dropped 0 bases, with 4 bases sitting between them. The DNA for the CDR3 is TGTGCCATCAGTGAGCAAGTGAACACTGAAGCTTTCTTT. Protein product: CAISEQVNTEAFF.

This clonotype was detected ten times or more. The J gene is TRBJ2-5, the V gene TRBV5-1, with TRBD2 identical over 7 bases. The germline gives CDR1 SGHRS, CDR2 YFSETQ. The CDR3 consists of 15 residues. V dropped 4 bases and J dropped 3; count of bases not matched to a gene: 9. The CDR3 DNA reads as TGCGCCAGCAGCCCGGCCGGGACTAAGGAAGAGACCCAGTACTTC. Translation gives CASSPAGTKEETQYF.

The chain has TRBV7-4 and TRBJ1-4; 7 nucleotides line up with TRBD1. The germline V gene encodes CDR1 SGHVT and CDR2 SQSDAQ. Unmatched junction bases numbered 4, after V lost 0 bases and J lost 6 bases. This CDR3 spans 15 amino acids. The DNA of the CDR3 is TGTGCCAGCAGCTTAGCGAGAACAGGGGATGAAAAACTGTTTTTT. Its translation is CASSLARTGDEKLFF. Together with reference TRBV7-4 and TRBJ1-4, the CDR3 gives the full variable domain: GAGVSQSPRYKVAKRGRDVALRCDSISGHVTLYWYRQTLGQGSEVLTYSQSDAQRDKSGRPSGRFSAERPERSVSTLKIQRTEQGDSAVYLCASSLARTGDEKLFFGSGTQLSVL.

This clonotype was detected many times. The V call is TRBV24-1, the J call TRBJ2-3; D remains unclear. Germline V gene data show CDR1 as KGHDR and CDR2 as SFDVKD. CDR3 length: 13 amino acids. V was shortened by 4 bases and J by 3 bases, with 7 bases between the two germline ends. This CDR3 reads CATSDSSTDTQYF. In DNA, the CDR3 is TGTGCCACCAGTGACAGTTCTACAGATACGCAGTATTTT.

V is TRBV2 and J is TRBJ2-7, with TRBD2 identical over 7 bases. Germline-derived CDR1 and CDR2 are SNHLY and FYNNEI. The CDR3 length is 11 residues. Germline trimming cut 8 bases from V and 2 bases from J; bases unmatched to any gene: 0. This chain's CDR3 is CASGTTYEQYF. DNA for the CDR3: TGTGCCAGCGGGACTACCTACGAGCAGTACTTC.